This T cell receptor beta chain was sequenced for a study of blood T cell repertoires in COVID-19. This study enrolled people aged about 18 to 90 from about two dozen US geographic areas. Participant-given clinical history determined each cohort assignment. V trimming: 4 bases; J trimming: 5 bases; junction bases outside the gene matches: 6. CDR3 size: 15 residues. Germline CDR1 reads SNHLY; CDR2 reads FYNNEI. In the original processing: Reference gene primer amplification in the assay estimated nucleated cell counts. Here immunoSEQ multiplex PCR was the method, and the copy in TCRdb shows in-frame clones only, minus some. The DNA was the basis for D and trimming; V, J and clone size are from that table. The sample includes over 250,000 clones, roughly nine tenths of them seen just once.

The receptor comes from a woman aged 55-70 years who had recovered from COVID-19. Input material: PBMCs or T cells enriched from blood (not recorded which). The chain uses TRBV2 and TRBJ1-5; 9 nucleotides agree with TRBD1. In nucleotides, the CDR3 is TGTGCCAGCAGTGTCCGGGACAGGGACCATCAGCCCCAGCATTTT. Its protein product is CASSVRDRDHQPQHF.